A selection of T cell receptor beta chains follows, all from one sample in a study of preoperative IRX-2 immunotherapy in early breast cancer. Clones were sequenced by immunoSEQ multiplex PCR, and TCRdb holds only the in-frame ones, with some missing. The table shows roughly 99,000 clones, with approximately 90% occurring only once. The sample here was tumor tissue, taken after IRX-2 immunotherapy. These receptors were collected from a human donor with breast cancer. Both conserved end residues are part of each CDR3. D genes are given only for firm matches. Size is omitted from some rows. Given values are once, few, many or a class for expanded clones.

J gene | clone size | V gene | D gene | CDR3 DNA | CDR3 protein
TRBJ1-1 | . | TRBV7-1 | . | TGTGCCAGCAGCCCAGGACATAGGGTTGAAGCTTTCTTT | CASSPGHRVEAFF
TRBJ1-1 | . | TRBV28 | TRBD1 | TGTGCCAGCAGTTTACTTCCGGGACAGAAGAACACTGAAGCTTTCTTT | CASSLLPGQKNTEAFF
TRBJ2-3 | . | TRBV11-3 | TRBD2 | TGTGCCAGCAGTCCTTTCACTAGCGGGTACACAGATACGCAGTATTTT | CASSPFTSGYTDTQYF
TRBJ2-3 | . | TRBV5-1 | . | TGCGCCAGCAGCCTACCCGACGGCTCTAGCACAGATACGCAGTATTTT | CASSLPDGSSTDTQYF
TRBJ1-3 | . | TRBV19 | . | TGTGCCAGTAGCAAAACAGGGCCTGGAAACACCATATATTTT | CASSKTGPGNTIYF
TRBJ2-5 | once | TRBV7-2 | TRBD2 | TGTGCCAGCAGCCCGCTCGACGGGGGGGAAGAGACCCAGTACTTC | CASSPLDGGEETQYF
TRBJ2-2 | . | TRBV27 | TRBD1 | TGTGCCAGCAGTCTACAGGGGACCGGGGAGCTGTTTTTT | CASSLQGTGELFF
TRBJ1-3 | . | TRBV5-1 | . | TGCGCCAGCAGCTCGGACGGGCTGGGAAACACCATATATTTT | CASSSDGLGNTIYF
TRBJ2-1 | . | TRBV6-7 | . | TGTGCCAGCAGTTACTCTAGGGGGGCGGATGAGCAGTTCTTC | CASSYSRGADEQFF
TRBJ1-4 | . | TRBV22-1 | . | TGTGCCAGCAGTGTCCTACAGGGGCGTCTGGGTGAAAAACTGTTTTTT | CASSVLQGRLGEKLFF
TRBJ1-1 | . | TRBV19 | TRBD1 | TGTGCCAGTAGCTTGACAGGGGAGGACACTGAAGCTTTCTTT | CASSLTGEDTEAFF
TRBJ1-6 | . | TRBV19 | TRBD1 | TGTGCCAGCACGGGACAGGGGGCTTTCATGGGGGATTCACCCCTCCACTTT | CASTGQGAFMGDSPLHF
TRBJ2-1 | . | TRBV19 | . | TGTGCCAGTAGTATAGATACACTCTCCGCTGGGCAGTTCTTC | CASSIDTLSAGQFF
TRBJ2-7 | . | TRBV19 | . | TGTGCCAGTAGTACTACAGGGTTCGGCGAGCAGTACTTC | CASSTTGFGEQYF
TRBJ1-1 | . | TRBV19 | . | TGTGCCAGTAGTATTGGGGACGTCGCTGAAGCTTTCTTT | CASSIGDVAEAFF
TRBJ1-4 | . | TRBV18 | . | TGTGCCAGCTCACCCCCCCGGGCGGGAGGGGAATCGGCCGGACTGTTTTTT | CASSPPRAGGESAGLFF
TRBJ1-2 | . | TRBV30 | . | TGTGCCTGGAGTGGTGTGGGCGCGGTGTGGGGCTACACCTTC | CAWSGVGAVWGYTF
TRBJ2-1 | . | TRBV15 | . | TGTGCCACCAGCAGATTTTCCTCGGGGGGCACTGAGCAGTTCTTC | CATSRFSSGGTEQFF
TRBJ1-2 | . | TRBV30 | . | TGTGCCTGGAGTGTACAGGGTGGCTACACCTTC | CAWSVQGGYTF
TRBJ1-1 | . | TRBV6-8 | . | TGTGCCAGCAGTGGCCGGTGGGAAACTGAAGCTTTCTTT | CASSGRWETEAFF
TRBJ2-7 | . | TRBV18 | . | TGTGCCAGCTCACCACCTTTTAGGACAGACCAGTACTTC | CASSPPFRTDQYF
TRBJ2-2 | . | TRBV10-1 | TRBD1 | TGCGCCAGCAGTGAAGGACAGGGGACGAACACCGGGGAGCTGTTTTTT | CASSEGQGTNTGELFF
TRBJ1-5 | . | TRBV6-8 | . | TGTGCCAGCAGTCAGGGGAGAGGCAATCAGCCCCAGCATTTT | CASSQGRGNQPQHF
TRBJ2-7 | . | TRBV6-8 | . | TGTGCCAGCAGAGACCCTATACGGCGGACCCCCTACGAGCAGTACTTC | CASRDPIRRTPYEQYF
TRBJ1-4 | . | TRBV19 | . | TGTGCCAGTAGGTCGACGGGACGTCTGGGGACTAATGAAAAACTGTTTTTT | CASRSTGRLGTNEKLFF
TRBJ2-1 | . | TRBV18 | TRBD2 | TGTGCCAGCTCACCAACAGCGGGGGCTGTGGGAAATGAGCAGTTCTTC | CASSPTAGAVGNEQFF
TRBJ1-2 | . | TRBV5-1 | . | TGCGCCAGCAGCGGTTTTACGGGGCGCCAGGTCGGGATTTTTGGCTACACCTTC | CASSGFTGRQVGIFGYTF
TRBJ1-2 | . | TRBV6-8 | . | TGTGCCAGCAGTTCGACGGGACACCGAAAGGGCTATGGCTACACCTTC | CASSSTGHRKGYGYTF
TRBJ1-4 | . | TRBV6-7 | . | TGTGCCAGCAGGCCAACGGGCGCAACTAATGAAAAACTGTTTTTT | CASRPTGATNEKLFF
TRBJ1-3 | . | TRBV10-2 | . | TGCGCCAGCAGTGACTCCCCCAGTGGGGAAGAATATTTT | CASSDSPSGEEYF
TRBJ1-2 | . | TRBV10-2 | . | TGCGCCAGCAGTGAGTTGGGGGTAAAGCTCTATGGCTACACCTTC | CASSELGVKLYGYTF
TRBJ2-7 | . | TRBV29-1 | . | TGCAGCGCTGGTGGCAGGGCGGACTACGAGCAGTACTTC | CSAGGRADYEQYF
TRBJ2-7 | . | TRBV18 | TRBD2 | TGTGCCAGCTCACTCGGGACTAGCGGGAACGAGCAGTACTTC | CASSLGTSGNEQYF
TRBJ2-7 | . | TRBV11-3 | . | TGTGCCAGCAGCCAGTTAGGGGGCTCCTACGAGCAGTACTTC | CASSQLGGSYEQYF
TRBJ2-7 | . | TRBV6-8 | . | TGTGCCAGCAGAATCACAGGGGACTCCTCCTACGAGCAGTACTTC | CASRITGDSSYEQYF
TRBJ2-1 | . | TRBV14 | . | TGTGCCAGCAGCCAAGCGGGGACAAGGAATGAGCAGTTCTTC | CASSQAGTRNEQFF
TRBJ2-2 | . | TRBV6-8 | . | TGTGCCAGCATTAGGGGGGCGAAAACCGGGGAGCTGTTTTTT | CASIRGAKTGELFF
TRBJ1-5 | . | TRBV19 | . | TGTGCTAGTAGTCGGGGTGGGGGCTTTGGGAATCAGCCCCAGCATTTT | CASSRGGGFGNQPQHF
TRBJ2-7 | . | TRBV6-8 | TRBD1 | TGTGCCAGCAGTTACTCGATCGGACAGGGGAGTTACGAGCAGTACTTC | CASSYSIGQGSYEQYF
TRBJ1-2 | . | TRBV6-8 | . | TGTGCCATCAGCGGCCGGGAAGGCTATGGCTACACCTTC | CAISGREGYGYTF
TRBJ1-2 | . | TRBV19 | TRBD1 | TGTGCCAGTAGCGACGGGGCCCCTAACAGGGGTGGCTACACCTTC | CASSDGAPNRGGYTF
TRBJ2-7 | . | TRBV12-5 | . | TGTGCTAGTGGTCGGACAGACCTTCGGGGGTGGTACTTC | CASGRTDLRGWYF
TRBJ1-6 | . | TRBV19 | TRBD1 | TGTGCCAGTAGTACTGGGACAGGGAACTCACCCCTCCACTTT | CASSTGTGNSPLHF
TRBJ2-7 | few | TRBV6-8 | . | TGTGCCAGCAGTTACTCGATCGTATCCTACAGGGAGAGGGCCTACGAGCAGTACTTC | CASSYSIVSYRERAYEQYF
TRBJ1-1 | . | TRBV29-1 | . | TGCAGCGTTCAACACCCCGAGGGGCCGAACCCAGGTGAAGCTTTCTTT | CSVQHPEGPNPGEAFF
TRBJ2-7 | . | TRBV7-1 | . | TGTGCCAGCAGTCTTAGACCGCCCGAGGCCCACGAGCAGTACTTC | CASSLRPPEAHEQYF
TRBJ2-7 | . | TRBV6-8 | . | TGTGCCAGCAGTGACTCGAATTGGACCCCCTACGAGCAGTACTTC | CASSDSNWTPYEQYF
TRBJ1-1 | . | TRBV6-8 | TRBD1 | TGTGCCAGCAGTCGATCAACCGGGACAGGCGCTTTCTTT | CASSRSTGTGAFF
TRBJ1-2 | . | TRBV19 | . | TGTGCCAGTAGTAGGCCAATATCCCGCGGCCTTGGGTACTATGGCTACACCTTC | CASSRPISRGLGYYGYTF
TRBJ1-3 | . | TRBV14 | . | TGTGCCAGCAATACAGGGTACTCTGGAAACACCATATATTTT | CASNTGYSGNTIYF